This paragraph covers one T cell receptor beta chain sequence. This sample was taken from a study of blood T cell repertoires in COVID-19. At the level of the study: PBMCs, B-cell-depleted T cells, or T cells provided the cDNA or gDNA that made up the material.

Cohorts were based on clinical histories the participants reported. V was pared by 5 bases and J by 0 bases, with 22 bases between. Germline CDR1 SGHTA, CDR2 FQGTGA. The CDR3 length is 18 residues. The data were produced by immunoSEQ multiplex PCR, yet TCRdb's version contains in-frame clones alone and is incomplete. The data contain some 300,000 clones, around nine tenths of them seen just once; the ten biggest clones take up roughly a tenth. The chain recombines TRBV7-3 with TRBJ1-1; a weak D match, TRBD1 (5 bases). The receptor was derived from a woman in her twenties or thirties who had recovered from COVID-19. The material sequenced was PBMCs or T cells enriched from blood (not recorded which). As DNA, the CDR3 is TGTGCCAGCAGCCCCAACGCGGACATTTTTGGAATGAACACTGAAGCTTTCTTT. This translates into CASSPNADIFGMNTEAFF.